What follows are 27 T cell receptor beta chains derived from one specimen sequenced in a study of blood T cell repertoires in COVID-19 (dated by TCRdb to 2020 to 2022). Libraries were prepared through the immunoSEQ multiplex PCR assay. TCRdb re-hosts the immuneACCESS table, in-frame sequences only. Its copies lack some clones; in the studies checked, an unresolved V gene accounts for under half of them, and the cause for the rest is not known. The sample yields some 150,000 clones; 84% were counted once. The top ten clonotypes cover 1.6% of the sample. Material for sequencing was PBMCs or T cells enriched from blood (not recorded which). The receptors originated from a woman aged 18 to 35 who had been exposed to COVID-19.

V usage is TRBV28 and J usage is TRBJ2-6; TRBD1 matches at 7 bases. The CDR3 is 16 amino acids. In germline, CDR1 is MDHEN, CDR2 SYDVKM. The V segment lost 7 bases and the J segment 4 bases; nucleotides outside the gene matches: 10. The CDR3 nucleotides read TGTGCCAGCAAGACCCCAACAGGGGCCGGGGCCAACGTCCTGACTTTC. It specifies CASKTPTGAGANVLTF.

The V call is TRBV14, the J call TRBJ2-1; TRBD2 matches 15 bases. Per the germline V gene, CDR1 is SGHDN and CDR2 is FVKESK. The CDR3 spans 16 residues. V gave up 4 bases and J gave up 6 bases; unmatched junction bases: 4. CDR3 region: CASSPGLAGGTNEQFF. Written as DNA, the CDR3 is TGTGCCAGCAGCCCAGGACTAGCGGGAGGGACCAATGAGCAGTTCTTC.

J is TRBJ2-5 and V is TRBV11-3; the match to TRBD1 covers 7 bases. In germline, CDR1 is SGHNT, CDR2 YENEEA. V was clipped by 4 bases and J by 1 base; unmatched bases: 3. The CDR3 runs 14 residues. The CDR3 nucleotides are TGTGCCAGCAGCTCAGGGGGATTCCAAGAGACCCAGTACTTC. Protein: CASSSGGFQETQYF.

The chain is built from TRBV28 and TRBJ2-7, with 7 bases fitting TRBD1. This CDR3 contains 14 residues. Unmatched junction bases numbered 8, after V lost 5 bases and J lost 4 bases. CDR1 is MDHEN, CDR2 SYDVKM, per germline. The CDR3 region is CASSLTGRTYEQYF. The CDR3 DNA reads as TGTGCCAGCAGTCTGACAGGGAGAACGTACGAGCAGTACTTC.

The chain joins TRBV5-1 to TRBJ2-7, with D uncertain. Trimming pared 0 bases from V and 5 bases from J, leaving 12 bases between. Per germline, CDR1 SGHRS and CDR2 YFSETQ. The CDR3 is 14 amino acids. In DNA, the CDR3 is TGCGCCAGCAGCTTGGGCGCCACTAAGAACGAGCAGTACTTC. Residues: CASSLGATKNEQYF.

The sample holds one count of this clone. V usage is TRBV11-2 and J usage is TRBJ2-1; D unresolved. Germline CDR1 is SGHAT and CDR2 is FQNNGV. V shed 1 base and J shed 9 bases, with 10 bases lying between them. The CDR3 runs 13 residues. The CDR3: CASSLVYPGEQFF. In DNA, the CDR3 is TGTGCCAGCAGCTTAGTCTACCCGGGTGAGCAGTTCTTC.

The rearrangement links TRBV9 to TRBJ2-3; no firm D call. V lost 1 base, J lost 1 base, and 4 bases lay in between. CDR1 and CDR2 (germline): SGDLS, YYNGEE. This CDR3 has 13 amino acids. The CDR3 here is CASSVSGTDTQYF. CDR3 DNA sequence: TGTGCCAGCAGCGTATCGGGCACAGATACGCAGTATTTT.

The sample holds a few counts of this clone. The V gene is TRBV21-1, the J gene TRBJ1-1; no check of the table's D call, TRBD1, against the DNA was made. TRBV21-1 is marked as a pseudogene. The CDR3 contains 17 residues. The CDR3 is CASSKAPDQGRNTEAFF. The CDR3 nucleotides read TGTGCCAGCAGCAAAGCGCCTGATCAGGGGAGGAACACTGAAGCTTTCTTT.

This chain joins TRBV7-9 and TRBJ2-1, with 8 positions matching TRBD1. The CDR3 is 16 amino acids. The trim removed 5 bases at V and 6 bases at J, leaving 12 bases unmatched. The germline V gene has CDR1 SEHNR and CDR2 FQNEAQ (reference sequence). CDR3 region: CASSTIPRTGLNEQFF. CDR3 sequence (DNA): TGTGCCAGCAGCACCATCCCTCGGACAGGGCTCAATGAGCAGTTCTTC.

This clone was observed a single time. V and J are TRBV23-1 and TRBJ1-2; 11 bases map to TRBD1. TRBV23-1 belongs to the ORF category, with a function that is uncertain. This CDR3 has 15 amino acids. The V gene end was trimmed by 10 bases and the J gene end by 3 bases; junction bases not matched to a gene: 10. CDR3 amino acids: CAIGFGQGAYYGYTF. CDR3 in DNA: TGCGCCATTGGGTTCGGACAGGGGGCTTACTATGGCTACACCTTC.

The chain recombines TRBV12-3 or TRBV12-4 with TRBJ2-7, with a weak D call TRBD1 (5 bases). Trimming shortened V by 6 bases and J by 3 bases, and 12 bases separated the two germline ends. The CDR3 consists of 13 residues. The CDR3 spells CASSSIDSYEQYF. Here the CDR3 DNA reads TGTGCCAGCAGCTCTATCGACAGCTACGAGCAGTACTTC.

The chain links TRBV3-1 (or the pseudogene TRBV3-2) to TRBJ2-7; the match to TRBD1 covers 7 bases. CDR1 and CDR2 from the germline V gene are LGHDT and YNNKEL (reference sequence). CDR3 size: 15 residues. The junction had 3 bases not matched to a gene; V was cut back by 1 base and J by 0 bases. The CDR3 DNA is TGTGCCAGCAGCCAAGGAGGGGGCCTCTCCTACGAGCAGTACTTC. The encoded protein is CASSQGGGLSYEQYF.

DNA of the CDR3: TGTGCCAGCAGCTTGACCACCCGGGACAGGTATTCACCCCTCCACTTT. Protein: CASSLTTRDRYSPLHF. The chain recombines TRBV5-6 with TRBJ1-6; TRBD1 aligns across 8 bases. With V trimmed by 1 base and J by 8 bases, 8 bases remained unmatched. Germline V gives CDR1 SGHDT, CDR2 YYEEEE. CDR3 length: 16 amino acids.

J is TRBJ2-6 and V is TRBV19, with a possible D match to TRBD1 (6 bases). Looked up from germline, CDR1 is LNHDA and CDR2 is SQIVND (reference sequence). The CDR3 totals 15 residues. Trimming pared 4 bases from V and 2 bases from J, leaving 9 bases between. CDR3 residues: CASSTHRAGANVLTF. In DNA form, the CDR3 reads TGTGCCAGTAGTACCCACAGGGCTGGGGCCAACGTCCTGACTTTC.

This clone was observed a single time. The chain combines TRBV11-3 with TRBJ1-6; no firm D call. Germline CDR1 is SGHNT and CDR2 is YENEEA. The CDR3 length is 13 residues. With 1 base removed from V and 11 bases from J, the gap between germline ends came to 9 bases. The CDR3 nucleotides are TGTGCCAGCAGCTTAGGGTTCGGGGCACCCCTCCACTTT. Translating it yields CASSLGFGAPLHF.

This chain connects TRBV30 to TRBJ2-4; a weak D match, TRBD2 (6 bases). V was shortened by 2 bases and J by 1 base, with 18 bases between the two germline ends. The CDR3 consists of 17 residues. Germline lookup yields CDR1 GTSNPN and CDR2 SVGIG (reference sequence). In DNA form, the CDR3 reads TGTGCCTGGAGTCGCCGATACGGGAGTACCGCCAAAAACATTCAGTACTTC. Protein: CAWSRRYGSTAKNIQYF.

The chain uses TRBV14 and TRBJ2-5, with D possibly matching TRBD1 (6 bases). The CDR3 covers 17 residues. Germline V gene lookup returns CDR1 SGHDN and CDR2 FVKESK. V lost 0 bases and J 1 base, leaving 15 bases between the germline ends. The CDR3 reads CASSQEHYGTLQETQYF. CDR3 coding DNA: TGTGCCAGCAGCCAAGAGCACTACGGGACACTCCAAGAGACCCAGTACTTC.

The chain uses TRBV5-8 and TRBJ2-3; 7 bases fit TRBD1. The trim removed 7 bases at V and 2 bases at J, leaving 16 bases unmatched. Germline CDR1 SGHTS, CDR2 YDEGEE. The CDR3 has 17 amino acids. The CDR3: CASPNNLRQGYTDTQYF. CDR3 bases: TGTGCCAGCCCCAACAACCTGCGACAGGGATACACAGATACGCAGTATTTT.

The chain uses TRBV5-1 and TRBJ1-1, with 10 bases lining up with TRBD1. The V and J ends lost 4 bases and 2 bases, in that order; junction bases with no gene match: 5. Germline V gene lookup returns CDR1 SGHRS and CDR2 YFSETQ. The CDR3 sequence is 15 residues long. Written as DNA, the CDR3 is TGCGCCAGCAGCCGTACGACAGGGGGCAACACTGAAGCTTTCTTT. It codes for CASSRTTGGNTEAFF.

This chain uses TRBV2 with TRBJ2-5, with TRBD1 as a possible D gene (6 bases). The CDR3 loop spans 14 amino acids. The V and J ends lost 6 bases and 1 base respectively, with 12 bases between them. Germline assignment: CDR1 SNHLY and CDR2 FYNNEI. In nucleotides, the CDR3 is TGTGCCAGCAGCCGGGACAATGGCCAAGAGACCCAGTACTTC. The encoded protein is CASSRDNGQETQYF.

The chain is built from TRBV5-8 and TRBJ1-5; D remains ambiguous. Trimming left V 2 bases short and J 5 bases short, with 11 bases between. CDR1 SGHTS and CDR2 YDEGEE come from the germline V gene. This CDR3 is 14 amino acids long. For the CDR3, the DNA is TGTGCCAGCAGCTTAGCCCCAGGCGATCAGCCCCAGCATTTT. As protein: CASSLAPGDQPQHF.

The chain is built from TRBV18 and TRBJ2-5; 8 nucleotides align to TRBD2. The germline CDR1 and CDR2 sequences are KGHSH and LQKENI. This CDR3 region has 14 residues. Unmatched junction bases numbered 9, after V lost 5 bases and J lost 7 bases. The CDR3, as DNA: TGTGCCAGCTCATTCGGGACTAGGGATGGGACCCAGTACTTC. Encoded protein: CASSFGTRDGTQYF.

The chain employs TRBV21-1 and TRBJ2-1; TRBD2, the table's D call, was not compared with the DNA. TRBV21-1 corresponds to a pseudogene. The CDR3 length is 17 residues. CDR3 loop: CASSISGREGRYNEQFF. The DNA of the CDR3 is TGTGCCAGCAGCATCTCGGGGAGGGAGGGGCGCTACAATGAGCAGTTCTTC.

The chain employs TRBV2 and TRBJ1-1, with D unresolved. The CDR3 is made up of 14 amino acids. V was cut by 3 bases and J by 5 bases, with 13 bases left in between. Germline CDR1 SNHLY, CDR2 FYNNEI. CDR3 DNA sequence: TGTGCCAGCAGTGAGTTCGGGGTAAGGACTGAAGCTTTCTTT. Translated: CASSEFGVRTEAFF.

The chain has TRBV5-5 and TRBJ1-3; TRBD1 is a possible D gene (5 bases). The germline gives CDR1 SGHKS, CDR2 YYEKEE (reference sequence). The CDR3 has 15 residues. Trimming removed 0 bases from V and 4 bases from J, with 11 bases in between. The chain's CDR3 is CASSLVATAGNTIYF. DNA of the CDR3: TGTGCCAGCAGCTTGGTTGCGACAGCCGGAAACACCATATATTTT.

J is TRBJ2-7 and V is TRBV10-3, with D possibly matching TRBD1 (5 bases). This CDR3 has 12 residues. V lost 10 bases and J lost 2, with 12 bases in between. Germline loops: CDR1 ENHRY, CDR2 SYGVKD. CDR3 DNA sequence: TGTGCCACCATGACAGAAGCCTACGAGCAGTACTTC. Encoded protein: CATMTEAYEQYF.

The chain is built from TRBV5-8 and TRBJ1-1, with a weak D call TRBD1 (5 bases). The length of the CDR3 is 16 residues. Germline V gene lookup returns CDR1 SGHTS and CDR2 YDEGEE. V was cut by 4 bases and J by 4 bases, with 20 bases left in between. The CDR3 is CASSPRGREAATEAFF. The CDR3 nucleotides are TGTGCCAGCAGCCCCCGGGGCAGGGAGGCTGCCACTGAAGCTTTCTTT.